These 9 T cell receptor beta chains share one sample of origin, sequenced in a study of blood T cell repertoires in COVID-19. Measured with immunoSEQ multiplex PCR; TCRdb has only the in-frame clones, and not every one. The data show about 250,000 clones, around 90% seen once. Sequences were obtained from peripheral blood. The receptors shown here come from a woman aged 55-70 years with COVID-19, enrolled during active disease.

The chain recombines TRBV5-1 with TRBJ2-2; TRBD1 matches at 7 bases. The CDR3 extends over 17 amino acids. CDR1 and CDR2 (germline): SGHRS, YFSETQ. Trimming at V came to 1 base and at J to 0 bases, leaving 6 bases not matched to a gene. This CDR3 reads CASSLRDSPSNTGELFF. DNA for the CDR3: TGCGCCAGCAGCTTGAGGGACAGCCCTTCGAACACCGGGGAGCTGTTTTTT.

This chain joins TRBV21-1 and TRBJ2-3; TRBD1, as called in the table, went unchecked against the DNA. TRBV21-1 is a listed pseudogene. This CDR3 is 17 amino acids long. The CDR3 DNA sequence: TGTGCCAGCAGCAACCCCAAGCGCAGTAGAAGGGGAGATACGCAGTATTTT. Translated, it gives CASSNPKRSRRGDTQYF.

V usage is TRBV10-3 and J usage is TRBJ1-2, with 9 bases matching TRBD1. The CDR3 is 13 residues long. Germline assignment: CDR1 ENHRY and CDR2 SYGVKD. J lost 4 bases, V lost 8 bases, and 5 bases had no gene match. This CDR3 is CAIPRTGAYGYTF. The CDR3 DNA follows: TGTGCCATCCCCCGGACAGGGGCCTATGGCTACACCTTC.

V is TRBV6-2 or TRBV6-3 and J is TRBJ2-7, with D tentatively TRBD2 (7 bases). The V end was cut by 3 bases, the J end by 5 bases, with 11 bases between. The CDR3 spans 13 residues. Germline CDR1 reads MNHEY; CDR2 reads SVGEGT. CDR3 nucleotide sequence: TGTGCCAGCAGTTATGGGGGGGCACACGAGCAGTACTTC. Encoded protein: CASSYGGAHEQYF.

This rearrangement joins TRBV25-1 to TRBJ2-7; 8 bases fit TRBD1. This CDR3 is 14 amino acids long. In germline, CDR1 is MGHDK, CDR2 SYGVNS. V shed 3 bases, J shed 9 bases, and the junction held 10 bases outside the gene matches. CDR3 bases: TGTGCCAGCAGTGATTACTCCGGACAGGGAGTGCAGTACTTC. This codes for CASSDYSGQGVQYF.

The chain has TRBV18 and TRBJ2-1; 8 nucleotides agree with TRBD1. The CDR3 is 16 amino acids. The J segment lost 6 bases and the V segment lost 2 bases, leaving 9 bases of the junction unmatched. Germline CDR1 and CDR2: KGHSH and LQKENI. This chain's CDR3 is CASSPGQGAKVNEQFF. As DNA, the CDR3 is TGTGCCAGCTCACCAGGTCAGGGGGCGAAGGTCAATGAGCAGTTCTTC. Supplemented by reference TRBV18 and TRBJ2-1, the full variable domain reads NAGVMQNPRHLVRRRGQEARLRCSPMKGHSHVYWYRQLPEEGLKFMVYLQKENIIDESGMPKERFSAEFPKEGPSILRIQQVVRGDSAAYFCASSPGQGAKVNEQFFGPGTRLTVL.

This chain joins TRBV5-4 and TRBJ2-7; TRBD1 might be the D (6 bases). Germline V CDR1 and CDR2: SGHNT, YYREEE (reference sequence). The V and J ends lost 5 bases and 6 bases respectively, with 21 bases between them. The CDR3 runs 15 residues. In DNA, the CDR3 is TGTGCCAGCAGATCCCAACAGGGACCCAATGGCGAGCAGTACTTC. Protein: CASRSQQGPNGEQYF.

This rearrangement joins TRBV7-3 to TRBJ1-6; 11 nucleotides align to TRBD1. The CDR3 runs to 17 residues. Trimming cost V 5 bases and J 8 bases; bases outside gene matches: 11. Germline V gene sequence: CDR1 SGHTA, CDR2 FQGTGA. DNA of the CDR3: TGTGCCAGCAGCGGCCAGTTCGGGACAGGGGGTCATTCACCCCTCCACTTT. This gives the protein CASSGQFGTGGHSPLHF.

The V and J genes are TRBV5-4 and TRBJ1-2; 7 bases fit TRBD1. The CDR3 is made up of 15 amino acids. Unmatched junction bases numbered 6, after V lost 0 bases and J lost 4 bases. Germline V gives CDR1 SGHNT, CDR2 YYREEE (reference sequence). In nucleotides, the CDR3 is TGTGCCAGCAGCTTGGTGGGACAGAACGTCTATGGCTACACCTTC. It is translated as CASSLVGQNVYGYTF.